The 19 T cell receptor beta chains in this list originate from one sample, sequenced in a study of blood T cell repertoires in COVID-19. Assay: immunoSEQ multiplex PCR; the TCRdb copy retains only in-frame clones and omits some. This sample has some 110,000 clones; 84% occur once, and the top ten carry approximately 3.5%. The material sequenced was PBMCs or T cells enriched from blood (not recorded which). The receptors stem from a woman younger than 45 who had recovered from COVID-19.

The chain couples TRBV3-1 (or the pseudogene TRBV3-2) to TRBJ1-2; the D gene is possibly TRBD1 (5 bases). CDR3 size: 15 residues. The germline V and J ends were trimmed by 0 bases and 8 bases, with 16 bases remaining between them. Per the germline V gene, CDR1 is LGHDT and CDR2 is YNNKEL (reference sequence). Here the CDR3 reads CASSQDGGGGLGYTF. CDR3 bases: TGTGCCAGCAGCCAAGACGGTGGGGGAGGGTTGGGCTACACCTTC.

The chain links TRBV11-3 to TRBJ1-3; the match to TRBD1 covers 10 bases. Germline CDR1 and CDR2: SGHNT and YENEEA. The length of the CDR3 is 17 residues. J was trimmed by 0 bases and V by 4 bases; bases with no gene match: 6. DNA of the CDR3: TGTGCCAGCAGCTCCGGGACAGGGGCTATCTCTGGAAACACCATATATTTT. This sequence encodes CASSSGTGAISGNTIYF. Complete variable domain (other parts from reference TRBV11-3 and TRBJ1-3): EAGVVQSPRYKIIEKKQPVAFWCNPISGHNTLYWYLQNLGQGPELLIRYENEEAVDDSQLPKDRFSAERLKGVDSTLKIQPAELGDSAVYLCASSSGTGAISGNTIYFGEGSWLTVV.

This clone appeared once. The CDR3: CASSLAPTRFSYEQYF. In nucleotides, the CDR3 is TGCGCCAGCAGCTTGGCCCCGACGAGGTTCTCCTACGAGCAGTACTTC. The chain carries TRBV5-1 and TRBJ2-7, with D unclear. V lost 0 bases and J lost 0, with 13 bases in between. This CDR3 comprises 16 residues. The germline CDR1 and CDR2 sequences are SGHRS and YFSETQ.

This chain joins TRBV6-1 and TRBJ2-7; 9 nucleotides match TRBD1. After removal of 2 bases from V and 1 base from J, the junction contained 6 bases not matched to a gene. Germline CDR1 and CDR2: MNHNS and SASEGT. This CDR3 has 16 residues. The CDR3 here is CASSEKVGTGSYEQYF. DNA of the CDR3: TGTGCCAGCAGTGAAAAAGTAGGGACAGGGTCCTACGAGCAGTACTTC.

This sequence joins TRBV15 and TRBJ2-7; 7 positions match TRBD2. There are 16 residues in the CDR3. Germline assignment: CDR1 LNHNV and CDR2 YYDKDF (reference sequence). The J segment lost 2 bases and the V segment lost 3 bases, leaving 10 bases of the junction unmatched. The CDR3 is CATSRGGYRSTYEQYF. Here the CDR3 DNA reads TGTGCCACCAGCAGGGGAGGGTATCGTTCGACCTACGAGCAGTACTTC.

The chain recombines TRBV5-1 with TRBJ1-5; D remains ambiguous. The V gene lost 4 bases and the J gene lost 1 base, with 9 bases spanning the gap. Germline V gives CDR1 SGHRS, CDR2 YFSETQ. The CDR3 spans 14 residues. The CDR3 nucleotides read TGCGCCAGCAGCCCGGGAGGGAGCAATCAGCCCCAGCATTTT. It is translated as CASSPGGSNQPQHF. Supplemented by reference TRBV5-1 and TRBJ1-5, the full variable domain reads KAGVTQTPRYLIKTRGQQVTLSCSPISGHRSVSWYQQTPGQGLQFLFEYFSETQRNKGNFPGRFSGRQFSNSRSEMNVSTLELGDSALYLCASSPGGSNQPQHFGDGTRLSIL.

The chain employs TRBV23-1 and TRBJ2-3; a possible D gene is TRBD2 (5 bases). TRBV23-1 is placed among ORFs of uncertain function. The CDR3 is made up of 14 amino acids. V was clipped by 8 bases and J by 3 bases, with 15 bases between them. CDR3 sequence: CASHGEYRTDTQYF. CDR3 DNA: TGCGCCAGCCACGGGGAATATCGAACAGATACGCAGTATTTT.

The chain joins TRBV24-1 to TRBJ2-1, with D unclear. V shed 4 bases and J shed 8 bases, with 5 bases lying between them. Germline values: CDR1 KGHDR, CDR2 SFDVKD. This CDR3 spans 11 amino acids. The CDR3 bases are TGTGCCACCAGTGAGTTCGATGAGCAGTTCTTC. It codes for CATSEFDEQFF.

The rearrangement uses TRBV7-6 and TRBJ2-5, with 13 bases fitting TRBD2. Germline CDR1 SGHVS, CDR2 FNYEAQ. J lost 5 bases, V lost 5 bases, and 11 bases had no gene match. The CDR3 is made up of 17 amino acids. CDR3 protein: CASSQGLAGVLRETQYF. CDR3 bases: TGTGCCAGCAGCCAAGGACTAGCGGGAGTCCTGCGGGAGACCCAGTACTTC.

This clone was seen just once. The CDR3 here is CASALVANNEQFF. CDR3 DNA: TGTGCCAGCGCCCTGGTAGCGAACAATGAGCAGTTCTTC. The chain uses TRBV6-4 and TRBJ2-1; the D gene is possibly TRBD2 (5 bases). The germline gives CDR1 MRHNA, CDR2 SNTAGT. The CDR3 has 13 amino acids. V lost 8 bases and J lost 5, with 13 bases in between.

This clone was observed a few times. The rearrangement links TRBV19 to TRBJ1-5, with TRBD1 matching over 7 bases. With V trimmed by 3 bases and J by 6 bases, 5 bases remained unmatched. CDR1 LNHDA and CDR2 SQIVND come from the germline V gene (reference sequence). The CDR3 sequence is 14 residues long. The CDR3 sequence is CASSIGQGGQPQHF. DNA for the CDR3: TGTGCCAGTAGTATTGGGCAGGGGGGTCAGCCCCAGCATTTT.

The V gene is TRBV28, the J gene TRBJ1-4; 8 bases are a match to TRBD1. Germline-derived CDR1 and CDR2 are MDHEN and SYDVKM. This CDR3 spans 16 amino acids. V lost 6 bases, J lost 3 bases, and 9 bases stayed unmatched. DNA of the CDR3: TGTGCCAGCAGCTTCGGACCGGGACAGGCTAATGAAAAACTGTTTTTT. This codes for CASSFGPGQANEKLFF.

This clone showed up just a few times. The chain recombines TRBV15 with TRBJ2-7; D remains unclear. Looked up from germline, CDR1 is LNHNV and CDR2 is YYDKDF (reference sequence). This CDR3 is built from 14 residues. Deletions cut 1 base from V and 0 bases from J, with 7 bases between. In nucleotides, the CDR3 is TGTGCCACCAGCAGAGCCCTATACTCCTACGAGCAGTACTTC. Protein product: CATSRALYSYEQYF.

The chain is built from TRBV7-2 and TRBJ2-7; 8 positions agree with TRBD1. The CDR3 loop spans 15 amino acids. The germline CDR1 and CDR2 sequences are SGHTA and FQGNSA. The ends lost 5 bases at V and 1 base at J; junction bases unmatched: 7. The CDR3 loop reads CASSPRTGGSYEQYF. The CDR3 bases are TGTGCCAGCAGCCCGAGAACAGGGGGGTCCTACGAGCAGTACTTC.

The chain is built from TRBV7-2 and TRBJ2-1; 9 bases are shared with TRBD2. Looked up from germline, CDR1 is SGHTA and CDR2 is FQGNSA. The CDR3 contains 15 residues. The V segment lost 4 bases and the J segment 6 bases; nucleotides outside the gene matches: 7. CDR3 in amino acids: CASSSPGLAGNEQFF. The DNA of the CDR3 is TGTGCCAGCAGCTCCCCGGGACTAGCTGGCAATGAGCAGTTCTTC.

The chain carries TRBV5-5 and TRBJ2-5; no clear D. With 0 bases removed from V and 5 bases from J, the gap between germline ends came to 20 bases. Germline loops: CDR1 SGHKS, CDR2 YYEKEE (reference sequence). The CDR3 extends over 17 amino acids. CDR3 nucleotide sequence: TGTGCCAGCAGCTTGGCCGGTTCCCCTAGAACGCGGGAGACCCAGTACTTC. The encoded protein is CASSLAGSPRTRETQYF. Full variable domain (missing parts from reference TRBV5-5 and TRBJ2-5): DAGVTQSPTHLIKTRGQQVTLRCSPISGHKSVSWYQQVLGQGPQFIFQYYEKEERGRGNFPDRFSARQFPNYSSELNVNALLLGDSALYLCASSLAGSPRTRETQYFGPGTRLLVL.

The gene calls are TRBV28 and TRBJ1-1; possible D gene TRBD1, 5 bases. Per germline, CDR1 MDHEN and CDR2 SYDVKM. CDR3 length: 12 amino acids. V was cut by 10 bases and J by 4 bases, with 13 bases left in between. This CDR3 reads CATSPGGTEAFF. DNA for the CDR3: TGTGCCACCAGCCCGGGGGGCACTGAAGCTTTCTTT.

By proportion, this clone is medium-sized. The J gene is TRBJ2-7, the V gene TRBV4-3, with 7 bases lining up with TRBD1. The ends lost 4 bases at V and 0 bases at J; junction bases unmatched: 3. CDR3 length: 14 amino acids. Germline V CDR1 and CDR2: LGHNA, YSLEER. This CDR3 is CASSRGQYSYEQYF. The CDR3 nucleotides are TGCGCCAGCAGCCGGGGACAGTACTCCTACGAGCAGTACTTC.

This sequence joins TRBV9 and TRBJ1-4, with 10 bases matching TRBD1. The CDR3 contains 15 residues. Per the germline V gene, CDR1 is SGDLS and CDR2 is YYNGEE. The V and J ends lost 0 bases and 8 bases, in that order; junction bases with no gene match: 4. The CDR3 protein is CASSVDGTGEEKLFF. The CDR3 DNA reads as TGTGCCAGCAGCGTAGATGGGACAGGGGAAGAAAAACTGTTTTTT.